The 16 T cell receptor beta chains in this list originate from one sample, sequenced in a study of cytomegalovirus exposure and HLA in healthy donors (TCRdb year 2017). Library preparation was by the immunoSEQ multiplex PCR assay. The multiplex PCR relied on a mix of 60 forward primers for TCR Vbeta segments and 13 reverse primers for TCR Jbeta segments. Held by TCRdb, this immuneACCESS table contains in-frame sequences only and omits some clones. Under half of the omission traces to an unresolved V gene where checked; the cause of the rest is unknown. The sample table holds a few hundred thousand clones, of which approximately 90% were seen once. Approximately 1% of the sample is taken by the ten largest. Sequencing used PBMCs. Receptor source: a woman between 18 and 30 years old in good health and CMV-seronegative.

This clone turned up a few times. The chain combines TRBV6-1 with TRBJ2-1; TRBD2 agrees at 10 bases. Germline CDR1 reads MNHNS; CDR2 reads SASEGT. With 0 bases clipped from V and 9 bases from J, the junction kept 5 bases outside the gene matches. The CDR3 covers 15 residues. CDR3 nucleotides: TGTGCCAGCAGTGAAGCCTCTAGCGGGGGTAGTGAGCAGTTCTTC. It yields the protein CASSEASSGGSEQFF.

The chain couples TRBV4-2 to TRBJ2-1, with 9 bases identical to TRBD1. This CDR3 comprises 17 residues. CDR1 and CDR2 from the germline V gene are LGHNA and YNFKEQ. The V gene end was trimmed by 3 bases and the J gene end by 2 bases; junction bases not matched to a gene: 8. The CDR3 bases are TGTGCCAGCAGCCAGGCCTACCGGGACAGGGCCTACAATGAGCAGTTCTTC. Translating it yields CASSQAYRDRAYNEQFF.

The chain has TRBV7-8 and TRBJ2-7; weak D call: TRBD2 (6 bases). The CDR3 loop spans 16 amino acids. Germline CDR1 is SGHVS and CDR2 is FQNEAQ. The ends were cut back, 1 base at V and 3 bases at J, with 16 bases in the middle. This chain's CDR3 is CASSLGRGAGIYEQYF. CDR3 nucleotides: TGTGCCAGCAGCTTAGGAAGAGGAGCGGGCATCTACGAGCAGTACTTC.

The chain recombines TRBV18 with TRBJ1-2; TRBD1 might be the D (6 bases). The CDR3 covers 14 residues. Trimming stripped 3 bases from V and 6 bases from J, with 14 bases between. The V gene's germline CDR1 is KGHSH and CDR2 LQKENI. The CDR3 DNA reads TGTGCCAGCTCACCCTCTGGGGGGGCCGATGGCTACACCTTC. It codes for CASSPSGGADGYTF.

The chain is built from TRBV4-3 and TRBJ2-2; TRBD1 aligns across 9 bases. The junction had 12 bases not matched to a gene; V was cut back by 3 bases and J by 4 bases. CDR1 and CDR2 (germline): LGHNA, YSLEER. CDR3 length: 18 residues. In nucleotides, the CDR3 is TGCGCCAGCAGCCAGGCACATACAGGGGGCCTCGGCACCGGGGAGCTGTTTTTT. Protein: CASSQAHTGGLGTGELFF.

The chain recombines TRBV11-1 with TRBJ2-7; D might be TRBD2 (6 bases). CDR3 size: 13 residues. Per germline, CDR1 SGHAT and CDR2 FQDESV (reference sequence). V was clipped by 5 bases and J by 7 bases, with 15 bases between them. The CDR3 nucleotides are TGTGCCAGCAGCGTGACTAGTTCGCAAGAGCAGTACTTC. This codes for CASSVTSSQEQYF.

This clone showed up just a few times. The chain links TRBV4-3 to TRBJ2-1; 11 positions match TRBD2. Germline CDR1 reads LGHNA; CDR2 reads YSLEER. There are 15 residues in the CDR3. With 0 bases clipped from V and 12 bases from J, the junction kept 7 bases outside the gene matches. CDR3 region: CASSQESSGRFGQFF. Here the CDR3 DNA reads TGCGCCAGCAGCCAAGAATCTAGCGGGAGGTTCGGGCAGTTCTTC.

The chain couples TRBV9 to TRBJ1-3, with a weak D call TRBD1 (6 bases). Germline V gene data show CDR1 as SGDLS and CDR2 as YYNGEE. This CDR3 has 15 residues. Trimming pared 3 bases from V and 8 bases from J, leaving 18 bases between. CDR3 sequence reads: CASSDHVSGVDTIYF. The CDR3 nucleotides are TGTGCCAGCAGCGACCACGTCTCAGGGGTCGACACCATATATTTT.

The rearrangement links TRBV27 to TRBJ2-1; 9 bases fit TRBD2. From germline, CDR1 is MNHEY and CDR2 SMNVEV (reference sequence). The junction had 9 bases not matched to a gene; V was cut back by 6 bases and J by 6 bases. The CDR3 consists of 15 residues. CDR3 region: CASRRDSRGGNEQFF. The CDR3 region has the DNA TGTGCCAGCAGACGCGACTCGCGGGGGGGCAATGAGCAGTTCTTC.

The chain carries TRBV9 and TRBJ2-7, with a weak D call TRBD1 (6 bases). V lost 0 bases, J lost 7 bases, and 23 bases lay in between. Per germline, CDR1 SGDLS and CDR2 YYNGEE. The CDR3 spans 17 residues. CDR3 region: CASSVGGRAGRGEEQYF. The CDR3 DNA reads TGTGCCAGCAGCGTAGGTGGTCGGGCGGGCAGGGGAGAAGAGCAGTACTTC.

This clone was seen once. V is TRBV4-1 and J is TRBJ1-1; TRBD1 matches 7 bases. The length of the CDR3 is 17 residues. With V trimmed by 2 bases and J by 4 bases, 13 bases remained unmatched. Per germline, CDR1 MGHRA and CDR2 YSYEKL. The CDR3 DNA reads TGCGCCAGCAGCCAAACTTTACAGGGGAAGAGGGGCACTGAAGCTTTCTTT. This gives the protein CASSQTLQGKRGTEAFF.

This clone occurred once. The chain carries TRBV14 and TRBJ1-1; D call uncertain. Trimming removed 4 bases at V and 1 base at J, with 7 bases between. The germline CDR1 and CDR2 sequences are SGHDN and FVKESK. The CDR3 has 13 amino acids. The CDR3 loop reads CASSRGRNTEAFF. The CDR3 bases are TGTGCCAGCAGCCGAGGGAGGAACACTGAAGCTTTCTTT.

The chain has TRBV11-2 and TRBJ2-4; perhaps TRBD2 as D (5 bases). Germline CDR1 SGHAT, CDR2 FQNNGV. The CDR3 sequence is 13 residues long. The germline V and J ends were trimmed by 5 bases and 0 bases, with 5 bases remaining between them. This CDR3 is CASSGLAKNIQYF. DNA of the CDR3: TGTGCCAGCAGCGGACTAGCCAAAAACATTCAGTACTTC. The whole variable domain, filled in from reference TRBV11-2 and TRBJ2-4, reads EAGVAQSPRYKIIEKRQSVAFWCNPISGHATLYWYQQILGQGPKLLIQFQNNGVVDDSQLPKDRFSAERLKGVDSTLKIQPAKLEDSAVYLCASSGLAKNIQYFGAGTRLSVL.

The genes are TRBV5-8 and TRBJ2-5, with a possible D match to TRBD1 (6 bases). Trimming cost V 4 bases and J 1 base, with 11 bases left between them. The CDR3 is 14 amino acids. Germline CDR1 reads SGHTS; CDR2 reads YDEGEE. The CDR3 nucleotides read TGTGCCAGCAGCGACCGGGACACCCAAGAGACCCAGTACTTC. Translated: CASSDRDTQETQYF.

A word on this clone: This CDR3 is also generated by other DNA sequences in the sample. CDR3 sequence reads: CASSLGQSETQYF. CDR3 nucleotides: TGTGCCAGCAGCTTAGGTCAATCAGAGACCCAGTACTTC. This sequence joins TRBV7-2 and TRBJ2-5, with D uncertain. V was shortened by 1 base and J by 4 bases, with 7 bases between the two germline ends. This CDR3 is built from 13 residues. The germline V gene has CDR1 SGHTA and CDR2 FQGNSA. Full variable domain (rest looked up from reference TRBV7-2 and TRBJ2-5): GAGVSQSPSNKVTEKGKDVELRCDPISGHTALYWYRQSLGQGLEFLIYFQGNSAPDKSGLPSDRFSAERTGGSVSTLTIQRTQQEDSAVYLCASSLGQSETQYFGPGTRLLVL.

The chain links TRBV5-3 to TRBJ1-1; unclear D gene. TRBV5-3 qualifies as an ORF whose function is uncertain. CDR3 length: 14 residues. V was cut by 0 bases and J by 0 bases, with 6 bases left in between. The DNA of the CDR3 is TGTGCCAGAAGCTTGGGTCCAGTGAACACTGAAGCTTTCTTT. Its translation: CARSLGPVNTEAFF.